Listed below are T cell receptor beta chains from one sample, sequenced in a study of T cells in Graves' hyperthyroidism and ophthalmopathy. TCRdb processed the multiplex PCR reads anew with MiXCR; each CDR3 protein has one entry. The data hold around 190,000 distinct CDR3 sequences, with over 15% observed a single time. The sample consisted of blood. The receptors were gathered from a woman in her forties or fifties with Graves' hyperthyroidism. Each CDR3 is given with its conserved first and last residue. Fields, in order: clone size, J gene, V gene, D gene, CDR3 protein, CDR3 DNA. D genes are given only for firm matches. Size tells how often a clone was seen (once, few, many) or the class of an expanded clone, and some rows leave it out.

size: many
J: TRBJ2-3
V: TRBV4-2
D: TRBD2
CDR3: CASSQDLAGGTDTQYF
DNA: TGTGCCAGCAGCCAAGATCTAGCGGGGGGCACAGATACGCAGTATTTT

size: many
J: TRBJ2-1
V: TRBV20-1
D: TRBD1
CDR3: CSALQGAINEQFF
DNA: TGCAGTGCCTTACAGGGGGCGATCAATGAGCAGTTCTTC

size: many
J: TRBJ2-6
V: TRBV6-4
D: TRBD1
CDR3: CASSPRGRGANVLTF
DNA: TGTGCCAGCAGTCCCAGGGGGCGGGGGGCCAACGTCCTGACTTTC

size: many
J: TRBJ1-1
V: TRBV5-1
D: .
CDR3: CASSLAVAGISTEAFF
DNA: TGCGCCAGCAGCTTGGCTGTGGCAGGGATCAGCACTGAAGCTTTCTTT

size: .
J: TRBJ2-7
V: TRBV27
D: TRBD1
CDR3: CASSPRGKTGEREQYF
DNA: TGTGCCAGCAGTCCTCGCGGCAAAACAGGGGAGCGCGAGCAGTACTTC

size: many
J: TRBJ1-1
V: TRBV4-1
D: .
CDR3: CASSRTAQGAEAFF
DNA: TGCGCCAGCAGTCGGACAGCCCAAGGCGCTGAAGCTTTCTTT

size: many
J: TRBJ2-5
V: TRBV11-2
D: .
CDR3: CASSLSLAETQYF
DNA: TGTGCCAGCAGCTTAAGTCTGGCGGAGACCCAGTACTTC

size: many
J: TRBJ2-1
V: TRBV19
D: .
CDR3: CASSIVGDTLNEQFF
DNA: TGTGCCAGTAGTATAGTGGGGGACACCCTGAATGAGCAGTTCTTC

size: many
J: TRBJ1-2
V: TRBV4-1
D: .
CDR3: CASSPGAESYGYTF
DNA: TGCGCCAGCAGCCCTGGGGCAGAGAGCTATGGCTACACCTTC

size: many
J: TRBJ1-1
V: TRBV5-1
D: .
CDR3: CASSQGKGTEAFF
DNA: TGCGCCAGCAGCCAAGGTAAGGGGACTGAAGCTTTCTTT

size: .
J: TRBJ2-2
V: TRBV12-5
D: .
CDR3: CASGLGGPTGELFF
DNA: TGTGCTAGTGGTTTGGGGGGGCCCACCGGGGAGCTGTTTTTT

size: few
J: TRBJ1-4
V: TRBV4-2
D: .
CDR3: CASRLTGNFNEKLFF
DNA: TGTGCCAGCAGACTCACAGGAAATTTTAATGAAAAACTGTTTTTT

size: few
J: TRBJ1-4
V: TRBV28
D: .
CDR3: CASSLRHNEKLFF
DNA: TGTGCCAGCAGTTTACGGCATAATGAAAAACTGTTTTTT

size: few
J: TRBJ2-2
V: TRBV7-2
D: TRBD2
CDR3: CASSYRGLGSTGELFF
DNA: TGTGCCAGCAGCTACCGGGGACTAGGTAGCACCGGGGAGCTGTTTTTT

size: many
J: TRBJ1-2
V: TRBV6-1
D: .
CDR3: CASKPSPGPINYGYTF
DNA: TGTGCCAGCAAGCCATCACCGGGCCCCATTAACTATGGCTACACCTTC

size: few
J: TRBJ2-1
V: TRBV6-5
D: .
CDR3: CASSYSEGNEQFF
DNA: TGTGCCAGCAGTTACTCTGAGGGCAATGAGCAGTTCTTC

size: .
J: TRBJ2-7
V: TRBV4-1
D: TRBD2
CDR3: CASSLSGVSYEQYF
DNA: TGCGCCAGCAGCCTTAGCGGGGTCTCCTACGAGCAGTACTTC

size: .
J: TRBJ2-2
V: TRBV6-1
D: .
CDR3: CASSPDHTGELFF
DNA: TGTGCCAGCAGTCCGGACCACACCGGGGAGCTGTTTTTT

size: many
J: TRBJ1-4
V: TRBV7-9
D: .
CDR3: CASSPAAGTNEKLFF
DNA: TGTGCCAGCAGCCCAGCAGCGGGGACTAATGAAAAACTGTTTTTT

size: many
J: TRBJ2-5
V: TRBV11-2
D: TRBD2
CDR3: CASSASSGGEQETQYF
DNA: TGTGCCAGCAGCGCCTCCAGCGGGGGGGAACAAGAGACCCAGTACTTC

size: many
J: TRBJ2-2
V: TRBV7-2
D: .
CDR3: CASSLALLNTGELFF
DNA: TGTGCCAGCAGCTTAGCGTTACTAAACACCGGGGAGCTGTTTTTT

size: .
J: TRBJ2-1
V: TRBV27
D: TRBD2
CDR3: CASSTNVGGGGNEQFF
DNA: TGTGCCAGCAGTACGAACGTGGGCGGGGGGGGGAATGAGCAGTTCTTC

size: many
J: TRBJ2-1
V: TRBV28
D: .
CDR3: CASSLPGRDNEQFF
DNA: TGTGCCAGCAGCCTCCCCGGACGGGACAATGAGCAGTTCTTC

size: many
J: TRBJ1-1
V: TRBV7-9
D: .
CDR3: CASSLDQGQNTEAFF
DNA: TGTGCCAGCAGCTTAGATCAGGGCCAGAACACTGAAGCTTTCTTT

size: many
J: TRBJ2-6
V: TRBV7-9
D: .
CDR3: CASSSTDGIQEGANVLTF
DNA: TGTGCCAGCAGCTCGACGGATGGAATTCAGGAGGGGGCCAACGTCCTGACTTTC

size: many
J: TRBJ1-1
V: TRBV18
D: .
CDR3: CASSPPNSNTEAFF
DNA: TGTGCCAGCTCACCACCGAACAGTAACACTGAAGCTTTCTTT

size: many
J: TRBJ2-1
V: TRBV3-1
D: .
CDR3: CASSPQGGGRGNEQFF
DNA: TGTGCCAGCAGCCCCCAGGGGGGGGGGAGAGGAAATGAGCAGTTCTTC

size: .
J: TRBJ2-1
V: TRBV10-3
D: .
CDR3: CAISESREQFF
DNA: TGTGCCATCAGTGAGTCGCGAGAGCAGTTCTTC

size: many
J: TRBJ2-5
V: TRBV5-6
D: .
CDR3: CASSSPGRETQYF
DNA: TGTGCCAGCAGCTCCCCGGGTCGAGAGACCCAGTACTTC

size: few
J: TRBJ2-1
V: TRBV19
D: .
CDR3: CASSKTVARSLGEQFF
DNA: TGTGCCAGTAGCAAGACGGTAGCGAGGTCTCTTGGTGAGCAGTTCTTC

size: many
J: TRBJ1-1
V: TRBV6-2/TRBV6-3
D: .
CDR3: CASSYPAGARGGTEAFF
DNA: TGTGCCAGCAGTTACCCGGCGGGGGCGCGAGGCGGCACTGAAGCTTTCTTT

size: once
J: TRBJ1-2
V: TRBV4-2
D: .
CDR3: CASSQERRNYGYTF
DNA: TGTGCCAGCAGCCAAGAGAGACGGAACTATGGCTACACCTTC

size: many
J: TRBJ2-1
V: TRBV6-5
D: .
CDR3: CASSYSEGPEQFF
DNA: TGTGCCAGCAGTTACTCGGAGGGCCCGGAGCAGTTCTTC

size: .
J: TRBJ1-6
V: TRBV9
D: .
CDR3: CASSVDQASSPLHF
DNA: TGTGCCAGCAGCGTAGACCAGGCCTCTTCACCCCTCCACTTT

size: many
J: TRBJ1-2
V: TRBV27
D: .
CDR3: CASKKSGDSYGYTF
DNA: TGTGCCAGCAAGAAGAGTGGGGATAGCTATGGCTACACCTTC

size: few
J: TRBJ1-3
V: TRBV14
D: .
CDR3: CASSRVNTIYF
DNA: TGTGCCAGCAGCCGTGTAAACACCATATATTTT

size: many
J: TRBJ1-1
V: TRBV6-2/TRBV6-3
D: .
CDR3: CASSYSYVNTEAFF
DNA: TGTGCCAGCAGTTACTCGTACGTGAACACTGAAGCTTTCTTT

size: many
J: TRBJ1-1
V: TRBV6-1
D: .
CDR3: CASSSSGGANTEAFF
DNA: TGTGCCAGCAGTTCCTCCGGGGGGGCGAACACTGAAGCTTTCTTT

size: many
J: TRBJ2-7
V: TRBV29-1
D: .
CDR3: CSVESNYYEQYF
DNA: TGCAGCGTTGAATCCAATTATTACGAGCAGTACTTC

size: many
J: TRBJ1-5
V: TRBV20-1
D: .
CDR3: CSARDYVAREPQHF
DNA: TGCAGTGCTAGAGATTACGTGGCAAGGGAGCCCCAGCATTTT

size: many
J: TRBJ1-1
V: TRBV11-2
D: TRBD1
CDR3: CASSFGTDTEAFF
DNA: TGTGCCAGCAGCTTCGGGACAGACACTGAAGCTTTCTTT